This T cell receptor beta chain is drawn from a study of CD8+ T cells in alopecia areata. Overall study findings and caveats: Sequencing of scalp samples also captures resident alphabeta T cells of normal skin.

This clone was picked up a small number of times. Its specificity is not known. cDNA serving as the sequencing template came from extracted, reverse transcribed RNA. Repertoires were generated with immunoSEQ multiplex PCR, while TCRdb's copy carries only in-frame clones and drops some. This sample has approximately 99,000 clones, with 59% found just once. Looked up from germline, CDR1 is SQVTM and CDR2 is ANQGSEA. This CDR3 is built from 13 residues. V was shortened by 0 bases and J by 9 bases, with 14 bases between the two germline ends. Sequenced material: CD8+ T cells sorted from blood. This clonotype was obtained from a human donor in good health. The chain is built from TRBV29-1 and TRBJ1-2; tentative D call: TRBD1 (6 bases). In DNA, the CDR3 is TGCAGCGTTGAAGATTCAGGGGCCAACTGCTACACCTTC. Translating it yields CSVEDSGANCYTF.